These T cell receptor beta chains were read from a single sample in a study of shared clonotypes between healthy human individuals. The protocol was immunoSEQ multiplex PCR, while the TCRdb copy is restricted to in-frame clones and leaves out a portion. Among a few million clones listed, roughly 93% were seen once. The specimen sequenced was naive CD4+ T cells from PBMCs. The receptors shown here come from a man aged 18 to 29 in good health. Some clones in this sample may be carry-over from other donors' samples. Both conserved end residues are part of each CDR3. D genes are given only for firm matches. Only some rows state a clone size, as once, few, many or a class for expanded clones.

abundance: NA; d_gene: TRBD1; len: 14; j_gene: TRBJ2-7; v_gene: TRBV25-1; CDR3nt: TGTGCCAGCAGTGATGCAGGGGGCGGCTACGAGCAGTACTTC; CDR3aa: CASSDAGGGYEQYF
abundance: NA; d_gene: NA; len: 15; j_gene: TRBJ1-1; v_gene: TRBV5-1; CDR3nt: TGCGCCAGCAGCTTCCCAGGGGCGGGGGTCACTGAAGCTTTCTTT; CDR3aa: CASSFPGAGVTEAFF
abundance: NA; d_gene: NA; len: 14; j_gene: TRBJ1-5; v_gene: TRBV11-2; CDR3nt: TGTGCCAGCAGCTCGCAGGCCGACAATCAGCCCCAGCATTTT; CDR3aa: CASSSQADNQPQHF
abundance: NA; d_gene: NA; len: 14; j_gene: TRBJ2-7; v_gene: TRBV11-2; CDR3nt: TGTGCCAGCAGCCACTTGGGTAGAACCTACGAGCAGTACTTC; CDR3aa: CASSHLGRTYEQYF
abundance: once; d_gene: NA; len: 15; j_gene: TRBJ2-7; v_gene: TRBV7-2; CDR3nt: TGTGCCAGCAGCAGATCACGACTGAGCTCCTACGAGCAGTACTTC; CDR3aa: CASSRSRLSSYEQYF
abundance: NA; d_gene: NA; len: 13; j_gene: TRBJ1-2; v_gene: TRBV18; CDR3nt: TGTGCCAGCTCGCTCCAGGCTAACTATGGCTACACCTTC; CDR3aa: CASSLQANYGYTF
abundance: NA; d_gene: NA; len: 15; j_gene: TRBJ2-3; v_gene: TRBV19; CDR3nt: TGTGCCAGTAGTATCTACGGGACTCGCACAGATACGCAGTATTTT; CDR3aa: CASSIYGTRTDTQYF
abundance: NA; d_gene: TRBD1; len: 15; j_gene: TRBJ2-1; v_gene: TRBV6-1; CDR3nt: TGTGCCAGCGCCTCCGGGACAGGGGCCTACAATGAGCAGTTCTTC; CDR3aa: CASASGTGAYNEQFF
abundance: NA; d_gene: TRBD2; len: 15; j_gene: TRBJ2-3; v_gene: TRBV7-9; CDR3nt: TGTGCCAGCACCCTAGCGGGAGGTGGCCCAGATACGCAGTATTTT; CDR3aa: CASTLAGGGPDTQYF
abundance: NA; d_gene: TRBD1; len: 13; j_gene: TRBJ1-2; v_gene: TRBV28; CDR3nt: TGTGCCAGCAGCCCGGGGACAGGGCTTGGCTACACCTTC; CDR3aa: CASSPGTGLGYTF
abundance: NA; d_gene: NA; len: 15; j_gene: TRBJ1-2; v_gene: TRBV28; CDR3nt: TGTGCCAGCAATTCTCCGGGGGGGGAGGCCTATGGCTACACCTTC; CDR3aa: CASNSPGGEAYGYTF
abundance: NA; d_gene: TRBD1; len: 15; j_gene: TRBJ1-5; v_gene: TRBV5-6; CDR3nt: TGTGCCAGCAGCCCCGGGACAGTCCACAATCAGCCCCAGCATTTT; CDR3aa: CASSPGTVHNQPQHF
abundance: NA; d_gene: TRBD2; len: 16; j_gene: TRBJ2-1; v_gene: TRBV7-2; CDR3nt: TGTGCCAGCAGCGAAGGGGGTAGCGGGAGGGCCAGGGAGCAGTTCTTC; CDR3aa: CASSEGGSGRAREQFF
abundance: NA; d_gene: NA; len: 10; j_gene: TRBJ2-5; v_gene: TRBV30; CDR3nt: TGTGCCTGGAGTATAGAGACCCAGTACTTC; CDR3aa: CAWSIETQYF
abundance: NA; d_gene: NA; len: 15; j_gene: TRBJ2-5; v_gene: TRBV6-5; CDR3nt: TGTGCCAGCAGTTACTCGTTTCCCGGGAGTTGGGCCCAGTACTTC; CDR3aa: CASSYSFPGSWAQYF
abundance: NA; d_gene: NA; len: 16; j_gene: TRBJ2-3; v_gene: TRBV28; CDR3nt: TGTGCCAGCACCTCCGGGGTTGGCTACTACTCAGATACGCAGTATTTT; CDR3aa: CASTSGVGYYSDTQYF
abundance: NA; d_gene: NA; len: 13; j_gene: TRBJ1-1; v_gene: TRBV10-3; CDR3nt: TGTGCCATCAGTGAGTCGTCGGGCACTGAAGCTTTCTTT; CDR3aa: CAISESSGTEAFF
abundance: NA; d_gene: NA; len: 14; j_gene: TRBJ1-1; v_gene: TRBV27; CDR3nt: TGTGCCAGCACCAGCGGGCCGAGGGGAACTGAAGCTTTCTTT; CDR3aa: CASTSGPRGTEAFF
abundance: once; d_gene: NA; len: 14; j_gene: TRBJ1-2; v_gene: TRBV27; CDR3nt: TGTGCCAGCAGTTTCGATAGGGTCGGTAAGAGCTACACCTTC; CDR3aa: CASSFDRVGKSYTF
abundance: NA; d_gene: TRBD2; len: 15; j_gene: TRBJ2-1; v_gene: TRBV7-2; CDR3nt: TGTGCCAGCAGAGTGACTAGCGGGACCGAGGGTGAGCAGTTCTTC; CDR3aa: CASRVTSGTEGEQFF
abundance: NA; d_gene: TRBD1; len: 13; j_gene: TRBJ2-2; v_gene: TRBV30; CDR3nt: TGTGTATCGGGACAGGGGTTTCCCGGGGAGCTGTTTTTT; CDR3aa: CVSGQGFPGELFF
abundance: once; d_gene: TRBD1; len: 14; j_gene: TRBJ1-1; v_gene: TRBV2; CDR3nt: TGTGCCAGCAGCGAGAAACAGGGGTACACTGAAGCTTTCTTT; CDR3aa: CASSEKQGYTEAFF
abundance: NA; d_gene: NA; len: 16; j_gene: TRBJ2-3; v_gene: TRBV10-1; CDR3nt: TGCGCCAGCAGTGAGTCGTGGGCTGGGGGGACAGATACGCAGTATTTT; CDR3aa: CASSESWAGGTDTQYF
abundance: NA; d_gene: TRBD1; len: 16; j_gene: TRBJ2-1; v_gene: TRBV28; CDR3nt: TGTGCCAGCAGTCCTTTGGGCCTGGACAGGGTAAATGAGCAGTTCTTC; CDR3aa: CASSPLGLDRVNEQFF
abundance: NA; d_gene: NA; len: 13; j_gene: TRBJ1-1; v_gene: TRBV6-1; CDR3nt: TGTGCCAGCAGCCGCACAGGGAACACTGAAGCTTTCTTT; CDR3aa: CASSRTGNTEAFF
abundance: NA; d_gene: TRBD2; len: 15; j_gene: TRBJ2-1; v_gene: TRBV10-3; CDR3nt: TGTGCCATCAGTTCAGGACTAGCGGACTACAATGAGCAGTTCTTC; CDR3aa: CAISSGLADYNEQFF
abundance: NA; d_gene: NA; len: 14; j_gene: TRBJ1-1; v_gene: TRBV6-5; CDR3nt: TGTGCCGTAGGCCGGACAGCGTGGAACACTGAAGCTTTCTTT; CDR3aa: CAVGRTAWNTEAFF
abundance: NA; d_gene: TRBD1; len: 13; j_gene: TRBJ1-1; v_gene: TRBV6-1; CDR3nt: TGTGCCAGCAGGGGACAGGTGAACACTGAAGCTTTCTTT; CDR3aa: CASRGQVNTEAFF
abundance: NA; d_gene: TRBD1; len: 15; j_gene: TRBJ2-5; v_gene: TRBV5-1; CDR3nt: TGCGCCAGCAGCTTAGGGGACAGCTCGCAAGAGACCCAGTACTTC; CDR3aa: CASSLGDSSQETQYF
abundance: NA; d_gene: NA; len: 13; j_gene: TRBJ2-5; v_gene: TRBV7-3; CDR3nt: TGTGCCAGCAGCATCGGACAGCAAGAGACCCAGTACTTC; CDR3aa: CASSIGQQETQYF
abundance: NA; d_gene: NA; len: 14; j_gene: TRBJ1-2; v_gene: TRBV5-4; CDR3nt: TGTGCCAGCAGCTTGGCCGGGCAGAACTATGGCTACACCTTC; CDR3aa: CASSLAGQNYGYTF
abundance: NA; d_gene: TRBD1; len: 18; j_gene: TRBJ1-3; v_gene: TRBV13; CDR3nt: TGTGCCAGCAGCTCAGACCCAGGGGGCCAACGCTCTGGAAACACCATATATTTT; CDR3aa: CASSSDPGGQRSGNTIYF
abundance: NA; d_gene: NA; len: 14; j_gene: TRBJ2-7; v_gene: TRBV5-4; CDR3nt: TGTGCCAGCAGCTTTGCGCTCCGTCCTCACGAGCAGTACTTC; CDR3aa: CASSFALRPHEQYF